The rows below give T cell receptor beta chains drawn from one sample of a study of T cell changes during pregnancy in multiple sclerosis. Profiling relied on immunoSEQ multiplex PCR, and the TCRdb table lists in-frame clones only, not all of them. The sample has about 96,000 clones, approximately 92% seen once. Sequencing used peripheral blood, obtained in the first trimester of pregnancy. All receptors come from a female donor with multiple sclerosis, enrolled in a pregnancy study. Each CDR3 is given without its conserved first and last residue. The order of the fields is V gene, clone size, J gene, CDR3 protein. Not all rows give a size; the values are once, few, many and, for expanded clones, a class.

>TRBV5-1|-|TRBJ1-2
ASSPPPGTVYGYT
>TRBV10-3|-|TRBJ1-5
AISASDQPQH
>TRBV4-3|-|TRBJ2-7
ASSQGQGSYEQY
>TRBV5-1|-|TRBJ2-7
ASSLTSGTYEQY
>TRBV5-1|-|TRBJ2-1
ASSLEGLHNEQF
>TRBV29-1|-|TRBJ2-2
SAHTGTGPSGELF
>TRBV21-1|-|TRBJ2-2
ASSKVRKAGATRELF
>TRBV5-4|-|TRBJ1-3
ASSTYQGTSGNTIY
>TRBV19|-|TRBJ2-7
ASSIKTGSGEQY
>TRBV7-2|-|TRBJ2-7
ASSLDRTGGFGEQY
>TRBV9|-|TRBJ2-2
ASSVGGGAGELF
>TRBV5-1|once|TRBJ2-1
ASSSTGTLLGSEQF
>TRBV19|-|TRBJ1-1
ASNPLTPMNTEAF
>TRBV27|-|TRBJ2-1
ASSLGQGVSSYNEQF
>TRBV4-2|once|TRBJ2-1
ASSQANRVRYNEQF
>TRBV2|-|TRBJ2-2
ASKGGLARTGELF
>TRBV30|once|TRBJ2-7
ACSGQSYEQY
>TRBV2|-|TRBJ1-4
ASTVDRDPTRANEKLF
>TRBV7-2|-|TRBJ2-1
ASSLNGGASRYNEQF
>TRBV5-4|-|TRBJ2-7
ASSPKTSGVYEQY
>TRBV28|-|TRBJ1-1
ASSFGRGNTEAF
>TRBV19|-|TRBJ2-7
ASSPARTGTYEQY
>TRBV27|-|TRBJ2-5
ASSSNFLAGQQETQY
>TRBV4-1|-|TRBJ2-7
ASSQDQVAPPEQY
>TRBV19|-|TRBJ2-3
ASSIARGSGRAGDTQY
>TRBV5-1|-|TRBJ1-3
ASSGTGMDGNTIY
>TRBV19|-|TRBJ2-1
ASSILAGIAEQF
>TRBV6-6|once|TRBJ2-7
ASTPDSSNVYEQY
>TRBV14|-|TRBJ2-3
ASSQAGLAGRGTQY
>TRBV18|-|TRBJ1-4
ASSPGAAQFF
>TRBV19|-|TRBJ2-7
ASTPPGHPYEQY
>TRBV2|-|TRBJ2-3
ASRGLTGEIPY
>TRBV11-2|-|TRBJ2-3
ASSLVSGSVTDTQY
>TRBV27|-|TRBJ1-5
ASSLRAGLAAQGQPQH
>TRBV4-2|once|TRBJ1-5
ASSQGDRGRQPQH
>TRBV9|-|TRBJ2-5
ASSADLAGEQETQY
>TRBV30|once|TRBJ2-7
AWSVRASGEQY
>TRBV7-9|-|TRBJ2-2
ASSYTRDRVGGELF
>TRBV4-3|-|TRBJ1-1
ASSQYRLTDTEAF
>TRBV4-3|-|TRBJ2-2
ASSQGLLTGELF
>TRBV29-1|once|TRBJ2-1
SVIQRLAGGPYNEQF
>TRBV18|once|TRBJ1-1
ASSPDVGVNTEAF
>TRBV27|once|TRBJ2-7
ASSSYIGTGAYEQY
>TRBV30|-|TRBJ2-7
AWSVTATYEQY
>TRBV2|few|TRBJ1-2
ASRDRGLGGYT
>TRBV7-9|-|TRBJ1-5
ASSSSGQGSQPQH
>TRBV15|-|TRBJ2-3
ATSRAPGLAGITDTQY
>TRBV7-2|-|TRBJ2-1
ASSVPWLDNEQF
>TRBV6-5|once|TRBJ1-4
ASSYSQTTNEKLF
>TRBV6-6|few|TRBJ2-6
ASSGRESSGANVLT
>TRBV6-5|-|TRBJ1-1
ASTFSDKLGTEAF
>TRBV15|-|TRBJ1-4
ATSLAQTGRNEKLF
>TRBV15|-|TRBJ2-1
ATSREPGGAWDNEQF